This TCR beta chain appears in the sequencing data of a study of shared clonotypes between healthy human individuals. Donors were healthy HIV-negative adults without recent acute infections or vaccinations. At the deep level, the assay was run. TCRdb's table, derived via immunoSEQ multiplex PCR, lists solely in-frame clones and lacks some. The sample records approximately 500,000 clones, around 79% being singletons. Study-wide findings and caveats: Clonotype sharing among donors was expected to depend on sequencing depth.

A word on this clone: The antigen is not known.

The sequence was obtained from a woman between 40 and 55 years old in good health. Some clones in this sample may be carry-over from other donors' samples. Sequencing used PBMCs.

The CDR3 protein is CASRQGPTNEKLFF. The CDR3 DNA reads as TGCGCCAGCAGACAGGGCCCAACTAATGAAAAACTGTTTTTT. This chain joins TRBV5-1 and TRBJ1-4; possible D gene TRBD1, 6 bases. The CDR3 is 14 amino acids. Germline V gene data show CDR1 as SGHRS and CDR2 as YFSETQ. Between the trimmed V and J ends, which lost 5 bases and 0 bases, there was a span of 8 bases.